This entry lists 25 T cell receptor beta chains sequenced from one sample in a study of human T cells and chemical hapten exposure. TCRdb ran MiXCR on the RACE reads and lists one entry per CDR3 protein. The repertoire holds 45,000 or so distinct CDR3 sequences, with about 4.5% as singletons. Time point meaning: healthy volunteer bleed at 2 weeks. The total RNA was obtained from whole blood that was not fractionated. Sequencing used whole blood. The source is a human donor in good health. Some clones in this sample may be carry-over from other donors' samples.

DNA of the CDR3: TGCGCCAGCAGTGGGGGTAGACTAGCGGGAGGTCAAGAGACCCAGTACTTC. Encoded protein: CASSGGRLAGGQETQYF. The chain links TRBV10-2 to TRBJ2-5; TRBD2 agrees at 13 bases. The CDR3 has 17 residues. Per germline, CDR1 WSHSY and CDR2 SAAADI. The V and J ends lost 4 bases and 2 bases, in that order; junction bases with no gene match: 7.

This clonotype was detected only once. This chain joins TRBV6-5 and TRBJ2-3; D unresolved. Trimming stripped 6 bases from V and 7 bases from J, with 8 bases between. This CDR3 is 11 amino acids long. Germline V CDR1 and CDR2: MNHEY, SVGAGI. CDR3 protein: CASRKGYTQYF. DNA for the CDR3: TGTGCCAGCAGGAAAGGATATACGCAGTATTTT.

This clonotype has at least ten counts. This chain joins TRBV6-5 and TRBJ2-7; TRBD1 matches 9 bases. V gave up 5 bases and J gave up 2 bases; unmatched junction bases: 4. The CDR3 is 14 residues long. Germline V CDR1 and CDR2: MNHEY, SVGAGI. DNA for the CDR3: TGTGCCAGCAGTCGGGGACAGGGCCCCTACGAGCAGTACTTC. It translates to CASSRGQGPYEQYF.

This clonotype was observed many times. The chain carries TRBV15 and TRBJ2-2, with TRBD1 as a possible D gene (6 bases). Trimming stripped 3 bases from V and 5 bases from J, with 13 bases between. Germline V gives CDR1 LNHNV, CDR2 YYDKDF (reference sequence). The CDR3 covers 15 residues. The CDR3: CATSRTIQGTGELFF. CDR3 nucleotide sequence: TGTGCCACCAGCAGGACGATACAGGGAACCGGGGAGCTGTTTTTT.

This clonotype appeared many times. The chain uses TRBV20-1 and TRBJ2-7; TRBD1 matches 8 bases. V lost 0 bases to trimming and J lost 3 bases; unmatched junction nucleotides: 7. CDR1 is DFQATT, CDR2 SNEGSKA, per germline (reference sequence). The CDR3 runs 15 residues. For the CDR3, the DNA is TGCAGTGCTAGAGATCAGGGGGCGATGCTCTACGAGCAGTACTTC. It is translated as CSARDQGAMLYEQYF.

In this sample, this clonotype turned up a few times. The chain employs TRBV27 and TRBJ2-1, with D tentatively TRBD1 (5 bases). V was pared by 5 bases and J by 2 bases, with 10 bases between. The germline V gene has CDR1 MNHEY and CDR2 SMNVEV (reference sequence). The CDR3 loop spans 14 amino acids. CDR3 DNA sequence: TGTGCCAGCAGTACAACGACAGCCTACAATGAGCAGTTCTTC. It yields the protein CASSTTTAYNEQFF.

This clonotype was recorded many times. The genes are TRBV7-8 and TRBJ1-5; D remains ambiguous. Between the trimmed V and J ends, which lost 5 bases and 1 base, there was a span of 12 bases. Germline CDR1 SGHVS, CDR2 FQNEAQ. CDR3 length equals 15 residues. The CDR3 reads CASSPRVDSNQPQHF. The CDR3 nucleotides are TGTGCCAGCAGCCCGAGAGTGGACAGCAATCAGCCCCAGCATTTT. The full variable domain, its missing parts supplied by reference TRBV7-8 and TRBJ1-5, is GAGVSQSPRYKVAKRGQDVALRCDPISGHVSLFWYQQALGQGPEFLTYFQNEAQLDKSGLPSDRFFAERPEGSVSTLKIQRTQQEDSAVYLCASSPRVDSNQPQHFGDGTRLSIL.

V usage is TRBV6-1 and J usage is TRBJ2-1; possible D gene TRBD1, 5 bases. This CDR3 spans 14 amino acids. Trimming pared 4 bases from V and 6 bases from J, leaving 13 bases between. Germline CDR1 MNHNS, CDR2 SASEGT. The CDR3 nucleotides read TGTGCCAGCAGTGTCCCAGGGATAGGCAATGAGCAGTTCTTC. Translating gives CASSVPGIGNEQFF.

This clonotype was recorded at least ten times. The V call is TRBV20-1, the J call TRBJ2-4; 9 bases are a match to TRBD2. The J segment lost 9 bases and the V segment lost 0 bases, leaving 9 bases of the junction unmatched. The CDR3 length is 15 residues. Germline CDR1 and CDR2: DFQATT and SNEGSKA (reference sequence). CDR3 protein: CSAREGLAGRSIQYF. The CDR3 DNA sequence: TGCAGTGCTAGAGAGGGGCTAGCGGGACGCTCCATTCAGTACTTC.

In this sample, this clonotype turned up many times. This chain connects TRBV3-1 to TRBJ1-2, with D hard to call. V shed 3 bases and J shed 5 bases, with 7 bases lying between them. CDR3 size: 12 residues. Germline CDR1 reads LGHDT; CDR2 reads YNNKEL (reference sequence). This CDR3 is CASSQNQYGYTF. The CDR3 coding sequence is TGTGCCAGCAGCCAGAATCAATATGGCTACACCTTC.

The V and J genes are TRBV14 and TRBJ2-5; TRBD2 agrees at 9 bases. This CDR3 has 19 amino acids. Germline V gives CDR1 SGHDN, CDR2 FVKESK. V shed 0 bases, J shed 4 bases, and the junction held 15 bases outside the gene matches. CDR3 sequence (DNA): TGTGCCAGCAGCCAAGATCCAATCACGGGTAGCGGGAGAGTAGAGACCCAGTACTTC. Its translation is CASSQDPITGSGRVETQYF. The full variable domain, its missing parts supplied by reference TRBV14 and TRBJ2-5, is EAGVTQFPSHSVIEKGQTVTLRCDPISGHDNLYWYRRVMGKEIKFLLHFVKESKQDESGMPNNRFLAERTGGTYSTLKVQPAELEDSGVYFCASSQDPITGSGRVETQYFGPGTRLLVL.

This clonotype occurred many times. This sequence joins TRBV11-2 and TRBJ1-5, with no clear D. The germline V gene encodes CDR1 SGHAT and CDR2 FQNNGV. The CDR3 spans 14 residues. Trimming shortened V by 1 base and J by 9 bases, and 13 bases separated the two germline ends. The chain's CDR3 is CASSLVPDRSPQHF. CDR3 nucleotides: TGTGCCAGCAGCTTAGTTCCAGATAGATCGCCCCAGCATTTT. The whole variable domain, remainder taken from reference TRBV11-2 and TRBJ1-5, is EAGVAQSPRYKIIEKRQSVAFWCNPISGHATLYWYQQILGQGPKLLIQFQNNGVVDDSQLPKDRFSAERLKGVDSTLKIQPAKLEDSAVYLCASSLVPDRSPQHFGDGTRLSIL.

This rearrangement joins TRBV7-9 to TRBJ1-1; 11 bases map to TRBD1. The CDR3 runs to 14 residues. CDR1 SEHNR and CDR2 FQNEAQ come from the germline V gene (reference sequence). V lost 3 bases to trimming and J lost 6 bases; unmatched junction nucleotides: 3. The CDR3 DNA reads TGTGCCAGCAGCTTGGGGGGACAGGGGGCTGAAGCTTTCTTT. Protein: CASSLGGQGAEAFF. Together with reference TRBV7-9 and TRBJ1-1, the CDR3 gives the full variable domain: DTGVSQNPRHKITKRGQNVTFRCDPISEHNRLYWYRQTLGQGPEFLTYFQNEAQLEKSRLLSDRFSAERPKGSFSTLEIQRTEQGDSAMYLCASSLGGQGAEAFFGQGTRLTVV.

This clonotype turned up a few times. This chain links TRBV7-3 with TRBJ2-6, with D possibly being TRBD2 (6 bases). The germline gives CDR1 SGHTA, CDR2 FQGTGA. This CDR3 has 18 amino acids. Trimming shortened V by 1 base and J by 0 bases, and 13 bases separated the two germline ends. The CDR3 sequence: CASSLRAAGSSGANVLTF. CDR3 coding DNA: TGTGCCAGCAGCTTAAGAGCTGCGGGGAGCTCTGGGGCCAACGTCCTGACTTTC.

This clonotype turned up a few times. The chain is built from TRBV20-1 and TRBJ2-1; D is uncertain. CDR3 length equals 13 residues. Trimming left V 5 bases short and J 1 base short, with 9 bases between. Per germline, CDR1 DFQATT and CDR2 SNEGSKA (reference sequence). CDR3 coding DNA: TGCAGTGCTGGTCAAAGGTCCTACAATGAGCAGTTCTTC. Its translation: CSAGQRSYNEQFF.

This clonotype was seen at least ten times. V usage is TRBV12-3 or TRBV12-4 and J usage is TRBJ1-4; D ambiguous. Trimming took 4 bases from V and 5 from J, leaving 11 bases between them. This CDR3 spans 14 amino acids. CDR3 sequence (DNA): TGTGCCAGCAGTTGGACGGATCTGAATGAAAAACTGTTTTTT. This codes for CASSWTDLNEKLFF.

This clonotype appeared many times. The rearrangement links TRBV5-6 to TRBJ1-1; 7 nucleotides align to TRBD1. Germline assignment: CDR1 SGHDT and CDR2 YYEEEE. V shed 5 bases, J shed 0 bases, and the junction held 10 bases outside the gene matches. CDR3 length equals 16 residues. CDR3 region: CASRSNPGQLNTEAFF. For the CDR3, the DNA is TGTGCCAGCAGATCCAATCCGGGACAGCTGAACACTGAAGCTTTCTTT.

The gene calls are TRBV6-1 and TRBJ2-3; the match to TRBD2 covers 14 bases. This CDR3 spans 17 amino acids. Germline CDR1 reads MNHNS; CDR2 reads SASEGT. The J segment lost 3 bases and the V segment lost 5 bases, leaving 7 bases of the junction unmatched. In DNA, the CDR3 is TGTGCCAGCAGTATAGCCAGGACTAGCGGGAGGACAGATACGCAGTATTTT. The encoded protein is CASSIARTSGRTDTQYF.

The sample holds many counts of this clonotype. This chain links TRBV9 with TRBJ2-7, with TRBD1 identical over 8 bases. Germline loops: CDR1 SGDLS, CDR2 YYNGEE. This CDR3 has 16 residues. V gave up 4 bases and J gave up 3 bases; unmatched junction bases: 12. The CDR3 bases are TGTGCCAGCAGCCCCCGGACAGGGTTTGCGTACTACGAGCAGTACTTC. Encoded protein: CASSPRTGFAYYEQYF.

This clonotype was detected ten times or more. One end of the junction fails to match germline, which may point to a read error. This sequence joins TRBV7-7 and TRBJ2-7, with 10 bases lining up with TRBD1. Germline CDR1 and CDR2: SSHAT and FNYEAQ (reference sequence). CDR3 length: 13 residues. CDR3 coding DNA: TGTGCTAGCAGCGGGGACAGGGGCCTCAAGCAGTACTTC. It translates to CASSGDRGLKQYF.

Concerning this clonotype itself: The junction departs from the called germline gene at one end, perhaps through a read error. V and J are TRBV5-1 and TRBJ2-7, with 8 positions matching TRBD1. The CDR3 length is 14 residues. Germline CDR1 SGHRS, CDR2 YFSETQ. Here the CDR3 reads CTSSLRTGPDEQYF. The CDR3 DNA sequence: TGCACCAGCAGCTTACGGACAGGGCCGGACGAGCAGTACTTC.

The V and J genes are TRBV6-5 and TRBJ1-2, with D maybe TRBD1 (5 bases). V dropped 0 bases and J dropped 5 bases, with 13 bases sitting between them. This CDR3 is 15 amino acids long. Germline V gives CDR1 MNHEY, CDR2 SVGAGI. The CDR3 loop is CASSYSGRSGYGYTF. The CDR3 DNA sequence: TGTGCCAGCAGTTACTCGGGGCGGTCGGGGTATGGCTACACCTTC.

The V call is TRBV27, the J call TRBJ2-3; weak D call: TRBD1 (5 bases). With 4 bases removed from V and 5 bases from J, the gap between germline ends came to 16 bases. CDR3 length equals 15 residues. CDR1 and CDR2 from the germline V gene are MNHEY and SMNVEV (reference sequence). The CDR3 DNA reads as TGTGCCAGCAGTTCCCCAGGACACGGACAAGATACGCAGTATTTT. The encoded protein is CASSSPGHGQDTQYF.

This clonotype was found many times. This chain connects TRBV7-3 to TRBJ2-2, with 10 bases identical to TRBD2. This CDR3 has 15 residues. Trimming at V came to 2 bases and at J to 4 bases, leaving 1 base not matched to a gene. Germline V gene sequence: CDR1 SGHTA, CDR2 FQGTGA. Here the CDR3 DNA reads TGTGCCAGCAGCTTAGGGACTAGCGCCACCGGGGAGCTGTTTTTT. This sequence encodes CASSLGTSATGELFF. The full variable domain, its missing parts supplied by reference TRBV7-3 and TRBJ2-2, is GAGVSQTPSNKVTEKGKYVELRCDPISGHTALYWYRQSLGQGPEFLIYFQGTGAADDSGLPNDRFFAVRPEGSVSTLKIQRTERGDSAVYLCASSLGTSATGELFFGEGSRLTVL.

This clonotype came up a few times. The rearrangement joins TRBV2 to TRBJ1-2; D gene unclear. The germline CDR1 and CDR2 sequences are SNHLY and FYNNEI. The V end was cut by 7 bases, the J end by 8 bases, with 11 bases between. The CDR3 consists of 11 residues. The DNA for the CDR3 is TGTGCCAGCACAATCAAATGGGGCTACACCTTC. The encoded protein is CASTIKWGYTF.